This passage covers 8 T cell receptor beta chains from one sample sequenced in a study of cytomegalovirus exposure and HLA in healthy donors. It was with 60 Vbeta and 13 Jbeta primers that the PCR ran. The assay was immunoSEQ multiplex PCR, and TCRdb's table has in-frame clones only and misses some. This table has some 130,000 clones, roughly 80% appearing once. The source material was PBMCs. The receptor source for this set is a man aged 30-40 years in good health and CMV-seronegative.

The V gene is TRBV19, the J gene TRBJ2-5, with 11 bases identical to TRBD2. Trimming took 3 bases from V and 6 from J; bases not matched to a gene: 9. Looked up from germline, CDR1 is LNHDA and CDR2 is SQIVND (reference sequence). The CDR3 covers 16 residues. The CDR3 is CASSIQTSGGQQTQYF. In DNA form, the CDR3 reads TGTGCCAGTAGTATTCAAACTAGCGGGGGCCAGCAGACCCAGTACTTC.

This clone was counted a single time. The CDR3 DNA reads as TGTGCCAGCAGGACAGGGTTAGAAAAACTGTTTTTT. It specifies CASRTGLEKLFF. The chain links TRBV28 to TRBJ1-4, with 7 bases aligning to TRBD1. With V trimmed by 6 bases and J by 8 bases, 3 bases remained unmatched. This CDR3 has 12 amino acids. Germline V lookup: CDR1 MDHEN, CDR2 SYDVKM.

The V and J genes are TRBV7-8 and TRBJ2-5; D may be TRBD2 (5 bases). V was trimmed by 1 base and J by 5 bases, leaving 11 bases between them. The CDR3 is 14 amino acids. CDR1 is SGHVS, CDR2 FQNEAQ, per germline. CDR3 amino acids: CASSLGAGGETQYF. In DNA, the CDR3 is TGTGCCAGCAGCTTAGGGGCCGGCGGGGAGACCCAGTACTTC.

This chain connects TRBV30 to TRBJ2-7, with TRBD2 as a possible D gene (6 bases). The CDR3 contains 13 residues. CDR1 is GTSNPN and CDR2 is SVGIG in the germline V gene (reference sequence). V was clipped by 3 bases and J by 2 bases, with 11 bases between them. The CDR3 DNA follows: TGTGCCTGGAGCCGAGGGGAGGCCTACGAGCAGTACTTC. As protein: CAWSRGEAYEQYF. The whole variable domain, remainder taken from reference TRBV30 and TRBJ2-7, is SQTIHQWPATLVQPVGSPLSLECTVEGTSNPNLYWYRQAAGRGLQLLFYSVGIGQISSEVPQNLSASRPQDRQFILSSKKLLLSDSGFYLCAWSRGEAYEQYFGPGTRLTVT.

The rearrangement links TRBV19 to TRBJ1-4; D is perhaps TRBD1 (6 bases). V was pared by 4 bases and J by 7 bases, with 16 bases between. Germline V CDR1 and CDR2: LNHDA, SQIVND (reference sequence). The CDR3 totals 15 residues. The DNA of the CDR3 is TGTGCCAGTAGTACAACCCGAGGGGGTGGTGAAAAACTGTTTTTT. This encodes CASSTTRGGGEKLFF.

V gene TRBV7-9 combines with J gene TRBJ1-4, with D unresolved. Germline CDR1 reads SEHNR; CDR2 reads FQNEAQ (reference sequence). Trimming left V 3 bases short and J 5 bases short, with 7 bases between. This CDR3 is built from 13 residues. The CDR3 coding sequence is TGTGCCAGCAGCTTCACCCAGAATGAAAAACTGTTTTTT. It encodes CASSFTQNEKLFF. The whole variable domain, filled in from reference TRBV7-9 and TRBJ1-4, reads DTGVSQNPRHKITKRGQNVTFRCDPISEHNRLYWYRQTLGQGPEFLTYFQNEAQLEKSRLLSDRFSAERPKGSFSTLEIQRTEQGDSAMYLCASSFTQNEKLFFGSGTQLSVL.

The rearrangement uses TRBV9 and TRBJ2-5; D is unresolved. V lost 1 base, J lost 1 base, and 8 bases lay in between. CDR1 and CDR2 (germline): SGDLS, YYNGEE. The CDR3 has 14 residues. For the CDR3, the DNA is TGTGCCAGCAGCGTAAGAGGTAGCCAAGAGACCCAGTACTTC. Translated: CASSVRGSQETQYF.

Only one count was recorded for this clone. This sequence joins TRBV6-5 and TRBJ2-1; 10 bases match TRBD2. CDR1 MNHEY and CDR2 SVGAGI come from the germline V gene. The CDR3 loop spans 14 amino acids. The V gene end was trimmed by 6 bases and the J gene end by 10 bases; junction bases not matched to a gene: 9. The DNA of the CDR3 is TGTGCCAGCAGCCCGGGGACTAGCGAACTAGAGCAGTTCTTC. Translation gives CASSPGTSELEQFF.